Shown below are 22 T cell receptor beta chains from a single sample sequenced in a study of blood T cell repertoires in COVID-19. Repertoires were generated with immunoSEQ multiplex PCR, while TCRdb's copy carries only in-frame clones and drops some. The sample yields about 170,000 clones, approximately 83% seen once. What was sequenced was peripheral blood. Every receptor here comes from a woman aged 80 or over with acute or convalescent COVID-19.

This clone was picked up a small number of times. The J gene is TRBJ1-5, the V gene TRBV28; tentative D call: TRBD1 (5 bases). V was trimmed by 5 bases and J by 6 bases, leaving 11 bases between them. CDR1 is MDHEN and CDR2 is SYDVKM in the germline V gene. The CDR3 consists of 13 residues. The CDR3 protein is CASSPPGGQPQHF. The CDR3 coding sequence is TGTGCCAGCAGTCCCCCCGGGGGTCAGCCCCAGCATTTT.

The rearrangement uses TRBV3-1 (or the pseudogene TRBV3-2) and TRBJ2-5; 14 nucleotides agree with TRBD2. Germline lookup yields CDR1 LGHDT and CDR2 YNNKEL (reference sequence). The CDR3 consists of 18 residues. V shed 2 bases, J shed 5 bases, and the junction held 10 bases outside the gene matches. The CDR3 loop is CASSQPFRLAGGRETQYF. CDR3 sequence (DNA): TGTGCCAGCAGCCAACCATTCCGACTAGCGGGGGGGCGGGAGACCCAGTACTTC.

In DNA, the CDR3 is TGTGCCAGCAGCTTCCGGACTAGCGGGAGGGCCAACGAGCAGTACTTC. It specifies CASSFRTSGRANEQYF. The rearrangement links TRBV5-4 to TRBJ2-7; 15 positions agree with TRBD2. The CDR3 spans 16 residues. The junction had 5 bases not matched to a gene; V was cut back by 2 bases and J by 5 bases. CDR1 is SGHNT, CDR2 YYREEE, per germline (reference sequence).

The chain carries TRBV30 and TRBJ2-7; D is perhaps TRBD1 (5 bases). There are 15 residues in the CDR3. Trimming pared 4 bases from V and 0 bases from J, leaving 16 bases between. The germline CDR1 and CDR2 sequences are GTSNPN and SVGIG (reference sequence). The CDR3: CAWTLGAVSSYEQYF. The DNA of the CDR3 is TGTGCCTGGACCCTTGGGGCGGTTAGCTCCTACGAGCAGTACTTC.

The CDR3 loop reads CASSVDPGTGASEAFF. For the CDR3, the DNA is TGTGCCAGCAGCGTTGACCCCGGGACAGGGGCGTCTGAAGCTTTCTTT. This chain uses TRBV9 with TRBJ1-1; 10 nucleotides line up with TRBD1. Looked up from germline, CDR1 is SGDLS and CDR2 is YYNGEE. V lost 2 bases and J lost 6; bases outside the gene matches: 10. The CDR3 covers 16 residues.

The J gene is TRBJ1-4, the V gene TRBV14; D is unresolved. The CDR3 totals 13 residues. CDR1 and CDR2 from the germline V gene are SGHDN and FVKESK. V lost 1 base to trimming and J lost 8 bases, with 8 bases between them. CDR3 nucleotide sequence: TGTGCCAGCAGCCAAGTTCCCAGGGAAAAACTGTTTTTT. Its translation is CASSQVPREKLFF.

This clone has just one count. The CDR3 sequence is CASSLLGQGAYEQFF. The CDR3 region has the DNA TGTGCCAGCAGTTTACTGGGACAGGGGGCCTATGAGCAGTTCTTC. The rearrangement links TRBV27 to TRBJ2-1, with 12 bases fitting TRBD1. This CDR3 is 15 amino acids long. Germline V gene data show CDR1 as MNHEY and CDR2 as SMNVEV (reference sequence). V dropped 2 bases and J dropped 8; count of bases not matched to a gene: 4.

The chain joins TRBV19 to TRBJ2-6, with 8 bases identical to TRBD1. The length of the CDR3 is 16 residues. V was pared by 5 bases and J by 4 bases, with 7 bases of the junction left unmatched. The germline V gene encodes CDR1 LNHDA and CDR2 SQIVND (reference sequence). CDR3 sequence reads: CASSPTGAGGANVLTF. The CDR3 DNA sequence: TGTGCCAGTAGTCCGACAGGGGCTGGAGGGGCCAACGTCCTGACTTTC. The full variable domain, rest sourced from reference TRBV19 and TRBJ2-6, is DGGITQSPKYLFRKEGQNVTLSCEQNLNHDAMYWYRQDPGQGLRLIYYSQIVNDFQKGDIAEGYSVSREKKESFPLTVTSAQKNPTAFYLCASSPTGAGGANVLTFGAGSRLTVL.

The chain couples TRBV20-1 to TRBJ1-2; D uncertain. Germline V gene sequence: CDR1 DFQATT, CDR2 SNEGSKA (reference sequence). V dropped 6 bases and J dropped 5 bases, with 7 bases sitting between them. CDR3 length: 10 amino acids. The CDR3 here is CSAPRYGYTF. Written as DNA, the CDR3 is TGCAGTGCCCCCAGATATGGCTACACCTTC.

This CDR3 is CASSPGLLDTQYF. In DNA form, the CDR3 reads TGTGCCAGCAGCCCCGGACTTTTAGATACGCAGTATTTT. V is TRBV7-3 and J is TRBJ2-3; tentative D call: TRBD2 (5 bases). CDR1 and CDR2 (germline): SGHTA, FQGTGA. V lost 5 bases, J lost 5 bases, and 11 bases lay in between. The CDR3 totals 13 residues.

This chain links TRBV19 with TRBJ2-7, with 9 bases aligning to TRBD2. Germline loops: CDR1 LNHDA, CDR2 SQIVND (reference sequence). The CDR3 is made up of 13 amino acids. Trimming removed 4 bases from V and 8 bases from J; junction bases left unmatched: 6. The CDR3 nucleotides are TGTGCCAGTAGTAGCGGTAGCGGGAGCAAGCAGTACTTC. This sequence encodes CASSSGSGSKQYF.

A single count supports this clone. The V gene is TRBV19, the J gene TRBJ1-4, with a possible D match to TRBD1 (6 bases). Germline V gene lookup returns CDR1 LNHDA and CDR2 SQIVND (reference sequence). The CDR3 spans 16 residues. V was cut by 2 bases and J by 4 bases, with 14 bases left in between. DNA of the CDR3: TGTGCCAGTAGTATAACGGGAACAGGGATTAATGAAAAACTGTTTTTT. This sequence encodes CASSITGTGINEKLFF. The whole variable domain, remainder taken from reference TRBV19 and TRBJ1-4, is DGGITQSPKYLFRKEGQNVTLSCEQNLNHDAMYWYRQDPGQGLRLIYYSQIVNDFQKGDIAEGYSVSREKKESFPLTVTSAQKNPTAFYLCASSITGTGINEKLFFGSGTQLSVL.

The genes are TRBV7-2 and TRBJ2-7, with a weak D call TRBD1 (6 bases). The CDR3 totals 14 residues. Germline lookup yields CDR1 SGHTA and CDR2 FQGNSA. Between the trimmed V and J ends, which lost 2 bases and 7 bases, there was a span of 15 bases. The CDR3 region has the DNA TGTGCCAGCAGCTTATCTCAGGGGCAAAGGGAGCAGTACTTC. This translates into CASSLSQGQREQYF. Variable domain in full (rest from reference TRBV7-2 and TRBJ2-7): GAGVSQSPSNKVTEKGKDVELRCDPISGHTALYWYRQSLGQGLEFLIYFQGNSAPDKSGLPSDRFSAERTGGSVSTLTIQRTQQEDSAVYLCASSLSQGQREQYFGPGTRLTVT.

A note on this clone: The DNA is left out, because the CDR3 cannot be placed on it with certainty; the CDR3 is given as TCRdb lists it. CDR3 protein: CASSSSGQGAMWDGYTF. The chain recombines TRBV28 with TRBJ1-2; TRBD1, as called in the table, went unchecked against the DNA. Germline V gene sequence: CDR1 MDHEN, CDR2 SYDVKM. The CDR3 is 17 amino acids long, termini counted.

This clone has just one count. V and J are TRBV19 and TRBJ2-7; possibly TRBD1 for D (6 bases). CDR1 is LNHDA and CDR2 is SQIVND in the germline V gene (reference sequence). The CDR3 covers 13 residues. With 4 bases removed from V and 2 bases from J, the gap between germline ends came to 9 bases. This CDR3 reads CASSRGPTYEQYF. The CDR3, as DNA: TGTGCCAGTAGTAGGGGGCCGACCTACGAGCAGTACTTC.

The J gene is TRBJ1-5, the V gene TRBV28; D is perhaps TRBD1 (6 bases). Germline V gene sequence: CDR1 MDHEN, CDR2 SYDVKM. V shed 1 base and J shed 3 bases, with 19 bases lying between them. This CDR3 contains 18 residues. DNA for the CDR3: TGTGCCAGCAGTTTATTGGCTTGGGGAGACAGGCTCAATCAGCCCCAGCATTTT. This gives the protein CASSLLAWGDRLNQPQHF. Looking up the rest from reference TRBV28 and TRBJ1-5 gives the full variable domain: DVKVTQSSRYLVKRTGEKVFLECVQDMDHENMFWYRQDPGLGLRLIYFSYDVKMKEKGDIPEGYSVSREKKERFSLILESASTNQTSMYLCASSLLAWGDRLNQPQHFGDGTRLSIL.

The chain recombines TRBV6-5 with TRBJ2-5; D may be TRBD2 (6 bases). Germline CDR1 and CDR2: MNHEY and SVGAGI. Trimming removed 6 bases at V and 0 bases at J, with 11 bases between. This CDR3 spans 14 amino acids. The CDR3 DNA follows: TGTGCCAGCAGAGGAGGGCGGTACCAAGAGACCCAGTACTTC. Its translation is CASRGGRYQETQYF.

This chain links TRBV7-2 with TRBJ1-5; D is unclear. The germline V gene has CDR1 SGHTA and CDR2 FQGNSA. The CDR3 runs 13 residues. The germline V and J ends were trimmed by 3 bases and 9 bases, with 12 bases remaining between them. The CDR3 loop is CASSFVGSRPQHF. The CDR3 nucleotides are TGTGCCAGCAGCTTCGTTGGTAGTAGGCCCCAGCATTTT.

The chain has TRBV19 and TRBJ2-7; 8 nucleotides align to TRBD1. The CDR3 contains 15 residues. With V trimmed by 6 bases and J by 2 bases, 9 bases remained unmatched. Germline V gene data show CDR1 as LNHDA and CDR2 as SQIVND (reference sequence). The CDR3 is CASSPSGGFTYEQYF. DNA for the CDR3: TGTGCCAGTAGCCCCTCAGGGGGCTTTACCTACGAGCAGTACTTC.

The chain has TRBV6-5 and TRBJ1-5; 7 nucleotides match TRBD1. Losses at the gene ends were 4 bases for V and 7 bases for J; bases not matched to a gene: 10. Germline CDR1 MNHEY, CDR2 SVGAGI. The CDR3 runs 15 residues. The CDR3 nucleotides read TGTGCCAGCAGTTCCGTTCAGGGGGTAGGGCAGCCCCAGCATTTT. Translating gives CASSSVQGVGQPQHF.

This chain connects TRBV28 to TRBJ2-3; 10 nucleotides line up with TRBD1. V shed 3 bases, J shed 2 bases, and the junction held 26 bases outside the gene matches. In germline, CDR1 is MDHEN, CDR2 SYDVKM. The CDR3 sequence is 23 residues long. CDR3 loop: CASSFPLTRPGQGTILNTDTQYF. CDR3 DNA: TGTGCCAGCAGTTTCCCCCTCACTCGTCCGGGACAGGGGACAATCTTGAACACAGATACGCAGTATTTT.

V gene TRBV4-1 combines with J gene TRBJ2-1; maybe TRBD2 (7 bases). The CDR3 totals 16 residues. CDR1 and CDR2 from the germline V gene are MGHRA and YSYEKL. V was clipped by 4 bases and J by 1 base, with 14 bases between them. In nucleotides, the CDR3 is TGCGCCAGCAGCCCCCCACGGGGGGCGTCCTACAATGAGCAGTTCTTC. This sequence encodes CASSPPRGASYNEQFF.